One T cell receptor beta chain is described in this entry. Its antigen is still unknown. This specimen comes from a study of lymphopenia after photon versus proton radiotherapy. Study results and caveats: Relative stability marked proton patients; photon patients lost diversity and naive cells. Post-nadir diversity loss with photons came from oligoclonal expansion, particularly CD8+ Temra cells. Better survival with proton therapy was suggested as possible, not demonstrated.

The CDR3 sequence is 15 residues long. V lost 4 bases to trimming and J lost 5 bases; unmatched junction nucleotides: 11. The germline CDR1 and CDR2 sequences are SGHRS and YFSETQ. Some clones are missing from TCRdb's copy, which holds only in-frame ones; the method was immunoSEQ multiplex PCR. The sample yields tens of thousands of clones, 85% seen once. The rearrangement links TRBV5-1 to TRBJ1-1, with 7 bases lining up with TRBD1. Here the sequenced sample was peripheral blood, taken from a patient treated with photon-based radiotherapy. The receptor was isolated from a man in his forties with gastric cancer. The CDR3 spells CASSPLSGTATEAFF. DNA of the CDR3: TGCGCCAGCAGCCCCCTTTCCGGGACAGCTACTGAAGCTTTCTTT.